The 25 T cell receptor beta chains given below trace back to one sample, sequenced in a study of CD8 T cells in ankylosing spondylitis. Findings and caveats of the study: A TCR beta motif of fewer than ten highly homologous variants appeared characteristic of ankylosing spondylitis blood.

These receptors have no known antigen. MiXCR, applied by TCRdb to the 5' RACE reads, yields one record per CDR3 protein. The sample shows under 550,000 distinct CDR3 sequences, 20% to 30% of them seen only once. The sequenced sample was blood, either unsorted or a sorted T cell fraction (not recorded which). These receptors all come from a male donor with ankylosing spondylitis.

This chain uses TRBV6-1 with TRBJ1-5, with a possible D match to TRBD1 (5 bases). The germline V and J ends were trimmed by 4 bases and 7 bases, with 11 bases remaining between them. CDR1 and CDR2 (germline): MNHNS, SASEGT. CDR3 length: 13 amino acids. The CDR3, as DNA: TGTGCCAGCAGTGGAGGGGAGCACCAGCCCCAGCATTTT. It specifies CASSGGEHQPQHF.

The chain is built from TRBV18 and TRBJ2-1; TRBD2 matches 7 bases. The CDR3 totals 14 residues. Germline V lookup: CDR1 KGHSH, CDR2 LQKENI. V lost 3 bases to trimming and J lost 10 bases; unmatched junction nucleotides: 9. The CDR3 is CASSPSLGGYEQFF. Written as DNA, the CDR3 is TGTGCCAGCTCACCCTCCTTGGGGGGGTACGAGCAGTTCTTC.

This chain connects TRBV5-1 to TRBJ2-7; no clear D gene. V was shortened by 0 bases and J by 2 bases, with 9 bases between the two germline ends. The CDR3 sequence is 14 residues long. In germline, CDR1 is SGHRS, CDR2 YFSETQ. The CDR3 DNA follows: TGCGCCAGCAGCTTGGCCTCTCCGCCCTACGAGCAGTACGTC. As protein: CASSLASPPYEQYV.

This clonotype has more than one count but fewer than ten. V gene TRBV5-1 combines with J gene TRBJ2-1; D is possibly TRBD1 or TRBD2 (5 bases each). CDR1 is SGHRS, CDR2 YFSETQ, per germline. CDR3 length: 12 amino acids. V gave up 5 bases and J gave up 7 bases, with 10 bases separating them. The CDR3 nucleotides are TGCGCCAGCAGATGGGACGTAAATGAGCAGTTCTTC. Protein product: CASRWDVNEQFF.

V gene TRBV11-2 combines with J gene TRBJ2-2, with D perhaps matching TRBD2 (6 bases). CDR3 length: 16 residues. Germline V CDR1 and CDR2: SGHAT, FQNNGV. V lost 5 bases, J lost 0 bases, and 13 bases lay in between. The CDR3 spells CASSLLTGANTGELFF. CDR3 sequence (DNA): TGTGCCAGCAGCCTCCTCACGGGAGCGAACACCGGGGAGCTGTTTTTT.

The rearrangement links TRBV2 to TRBJ1-5; D perhaps matches TRBD1 (6 bases). This CDR3 region has 14 residues. Trimming took off 4 bases at V and 6 bases at J, with 13 bases between the two ends. CDR1 and CDR2 from the germline V gene are SNHLY and FYNNEI. CDR3 sequence (DNA): TGTGCCAGCAGTGGGGTACGGGGGCCTCAGCCCCAGCATTTT. This translates into CASSGVRGPQPQHF.

This clonotype has at least ten counts. CDR3: CSARGRETQYF. In DNA form, the CDR3 reads TGCAGTGCTAGAGGCCGGGAGACCCAGTACTTC. The chain links TRBV20-1 to TRBJ2-5; the D is unclear. This CDR3 region has 11 residues. CDR1 and CDR2 from the germline V gene are DFQATT and SNEGSKA (reference sequence). V gave up 1 base and J gave up 5 bases, with 5 bases separating them.

This clonotype was detected only a few times. This chain joins TRBV29-1 and TRBJ2-6; D is undetermined. The CDR3 sequence is 14 residues long. The germline V gene encodes CDR1 SQVTM and CDR2 ANQGSEA. Trimming removed 6 bases at V and 0 bases at J, with 9 bases between. The CDR3: CSVALDSGANVLTF. The CDR3 DNA follows: TGCAGCGTGGCTCTAGACTCTGGGGCCAACGTCCTGACTTTC.

The chain joins TRBV5-1 to TRBJ1-1, with D unclear. The CDR3 contains 16 residues. Trimming removed 1 base at V and 1 base at J, with 14 bases between. CDR1 SGHRS and CDR2 YFSETQ come from the germline V gene. The DNA of the CDR3 is TGCGCCAGCAGCTTGAGCCTGATAGCGGGGAACACTGAAGCTTTCTTT. It translates to CASSLSLIAGNTEAFF.

Comment on this clonotype: An end of the junction differs from the germline gene, which may be a read error. The rearrangement links TRBV29-1 to TRBJ2-3; TRBD2 matches at 9 bases. Germline V gene lookup returns CDR1 SQVTM and CDR2 ANQGSEA. CDR3 size: 14 residues. DNA of the CDR3: TGCAGCGTTAAAGAGGCGGGAGGGGGAGATACGCAGTATTTT. This translates into CSVKEAGGGDTQYF.

The chain uses TRBV5-1 and TRBJ2-5; 8 bases are shared with TRBD2. This CDR3 has 15 residues. Germline lookup yields CDR1 SGHRS and CDR2 YFSETQ. V lost 0 bases to trimming and J lost 3 bases; unmatched junction nucleotides: 4. The DNA of the CDR3 is TGCGCCAGCAGCTTGGGTTTACTAGCGGAAGAGACCCAGTACTTC. This codes for CASSLGLLAEETQYF.

This rearrangement joins TRBV24-1 to TRBJ2-2; D is unclear. The CDR3 runs to 13 residues. V was pared by 9 bases and J by 4 bases, with 11 bases between. Germline V gene sequence: CDR1 KGHDR, CDR2 SFDVKD. CDR3 residues: CATGKWGTGELFF. CDR3 DNA sequence: TGTGCCACCGGTAAATGGGGCACCGGGGAGCTGTTTTTT.

This clonotype was seen a few times. This chain uses TRBV24-1 with TRBJ2-1; possibly TRBD1 or TRBD2 for D (6 bases each). The V and J ends lost 3 bases and 5 bases respectively, with 16 bases between them. Germline lookup yields CDR1 KGHDR and CDR2 SFDVKD. The CDR3 is 16 amino acids. This chain's CDR3 is CATSDAGGQSHNEQFF. The CDR3 DNA reads TGTGCCACCAGTGATGCCGGGGGCCAATCCCACAATGAGCAGTTCTTC.

The rearrangement links TRBV10-3 to TRBJ2-3; unclear D gene. The V end lost 7 bases, the J end lost 4 bases, and 9 bases lay between the germline ends. Germline CDR1 is ENHRY and CDR2 is SYGVKD. CDR3 length: 12 amino acids. The CDR3 reads CAIKGPADTQYF. The CDR3 region has the DNA TGTGCCATCAAAGGTCCGGCAGATACGCAGTATTTT.

This clonotype was found a few times. The chain links TRBV9 to TRBJ2-3; 11 bases match TRBD2. In germline, CDR1 is SGDLS, CDR2 YYNGEE. V was clipped by 3 bases and J by 5 bases; unmatched bases: 8. The CDR3 has 16 amino acids. The CDR3 DNA sequence: TGTGCCAGCAGCGCGCTACCACTAGCGGGAGAAGATACGCAGTATTTT. It codes for CASSALPLAGEDTQYF. The variable domain in full, with the rest retrieved from reference TRBV9 and TRBJ2-3, is DSGVTQTPKHLITATGQRVTLRCSPRSGDLSVYWYQQSLDQGLQFLIQYYNGEERAKGNILERFSAQQFPDLHSELNLSSLELGDSALYFCASSALPLAGEDTQYFGPGTRLTVL.

The V call is TRBV27, the J call TRBJ2-7; 7 bases are a match to TRBD1. V was pared by 6 bases and J by 3 bases, with 8 bases of the junction left unmatched. Germline V lookup: CDR1 MNHEY, CDR2 SMNVEV (reference sequence). The CDR3 contains 14 residues. The CDR3 DNA is TGTGCCAGCAGCCGGGACAGAGTAGGCTACGAGCAGTACTTC. It codes for CASSRDRVGYEQYF.

This chain uses TRBV20-1 with TRBJ2-5; TRBD1 aligns across 8 bases. The CDR3 spans 14 residues. CDR1 and CDR2 (germline): DFQATT, SNEGSKA (reference sequence). Trimming at V came to 6 bases and at J to 0 bases, leaving 6 bases not matched to a gene. The CDR3 bases are TGCAGTGCGTCGGACAGGGTTTACCAAGAGACCCAGTACTTC. Translating gives CSASDRVYQETQYF.

This chain uses TRBV7-2 with TRBJ2-2; 7 bases agree with TRBD1. Trimming took 5 bases from V and 0 from J; bases not matched to a gene: 9. The germline CDR1 and CDR2 sequences are SGHTA and FQGNSA. The CDR3 has 17 residues. CDR3 amino acids: CASSRGKQGSNTGELFF. The CDR3 DNA follows: TGTGCCAGCAGCCGTGGAAAACAGGGGTCGAACACCGGGGAGCTGTTTTTT.

V is TRBV7-6 and J is TRBJ2-7; possibly TRBD2 for D (6 bases). The CDR3 consists of 12 residues. The ends were cut back, 5 bases at V and 6 bases at J, with 11 bases in the middle. Germline V gene lookup returns CDR1 SGHVS and CDR2 FNYEAQ. CDR3 loop: CASSKGGIEQYF. CDR3 nucleotide sequence: TGTGCCAGCAGCAAAGGCGGGATCGAGCAGTACTTC.

This clonotype was observed a few times. The rearrangement joins TRBV5-1 to TRBJ2-1; the D gene is possibly TRBD2 (6 bases). The CDR3 runs to 14 residues. CDR1 and CDR2 from the germline V gene are SGHRS and YFSETQ. The V end was cut by 4 bases, the J end by 9 bases, with 17 bases between. The CDR3 loop is CASSTGTVMGEQFF. DNA for the CDR3: TGCGCCAGCAGCACTGGGACTGTGATGGGTGAGCAGTTCTTC.

The chain is built from TRBV20-1 and TRBJ2-7; no reliable D call. V was shortened by 0 bases and J by 2 bases, with 17 bases between the two germline ends. The germline CDR1 and CDR2 sequences are DFQATT and SNEGSKA (reference sequence). The CDR3 contains 16 residues. The CDR3 nucleotides are TGCAGTGCTAGAGATGTTTTTCGGTCCCTCACCTACGAGCAGTACTTC. Translation gives CSARDVFRSLTYEQYF.

The chain couples TRBV12-3 or TRBV12-4 to TRBJ1-5; weak D call: TRBD1 (5 bases). The CDR3 consists of 16 residues. The germline V and J ends were trimmed by 5 bases and 7 bases, with 21 bases remaining between them. The CDR3 nucleotides are TGTGCCAGCAGTAGGGTGGTCGGAGGGGCAGGGCAGCCCCAGCATTTT. It specifies CASSRVVGGAGQPQHF.

Here the CDR3 reads CSGVSGSSPYNEQFF. The CDR3 DNA reads TGCAGTGGGGTTAGCGGGAGCTCGCCCTACAATGAGCAGTTCTTC. The chain is built from TRBV20-1 and TRBJ2-1; 9 bases map to TRBD2. After removal of 7 bases from V and 2 bases from J, the junction contained 9 bases not matched to a gene. CDR1 and CDR2 (germline): DFQATT, SNEGSKA (reference sequence). The CDR3 extends over 15 amino acids.

This clonotype has a handful of counts. The J gene is TRBJ1-6, the V gene TRBV21-1. TRBV21-1 is a pseudogene. The CDR3 loop spans 16 amino acids. The CDR3 DNA reads TGTGCCAGCAGCAAGGAGGACACTCCGGAGGATTCACCCCTCCACTTT. Protein sequence: CASSKEDTPEDSPLHF.

V and J are TRBV29-1 and TRBJ1-2; no firm D call. CDR3 length: 13 amino acids. Trimming stripped 2 bases from V and 5 bases from J, with 12 bases between. Germline V lookup: CDR1 SQVTM, CDR2 ANQGSEA. DNA of the CDR3: TGCAGCGTTGAAAAAGCCATGGGGTATGGCTACACCTTC. Residues: CSVEKAMGYGYTF.